Each of the 30 T cell receptor beta chains below was sequenced from the same sample in a study of shared clonotypes between healthy human individuals. Generated by immunoSEQ multiplex PCR, the TCRdb table keeps only in-frame clones and is missing some. The sample gives about 1.1 million clones, about 80% of which show up once; more than 0.85% is in the top ten. Source material: memory CD4+ T cells from PBMCs. Subset given: CD45RA-negative fraction. The receptors were sampled from a man aged 18 to 29 in good health. Some clones in this sample may be carry-over from other donors' samples.

The chain uses TRBV2 and TRBJ2-2; TRBD2 matches at 7 bases. In germline, CDR1 is SNHLY, CDR2 FYNNEI. The CDR3 spans 16 residues. The trim removed 8 bases at V and 4 bases at J, leaving 13 bases unmatched. The CDR3 DNA is TGTGCCAGCGGGGGAGGGACGGGAGTACGCACCGGGGAGCTGTTTTTT. Translating it yields CASGGGTGVRTGELFF.

Only a few counts were recorded for this clone. The rearrangement joins TRBV5-1 to TRBJ1-4; 7 bases agree with TRBD1. The CDR3 covers 15 residues. The trim removed 0 bases at V and 8 bases at J, leaving 7 bases unmatched. From germline, CDR1 is SGHRS and CDR2 YFSETQ. The CDR3 coding sequence is TGCGCCAGCAGCTTGGGTGACAGGGATGGAGAAAAACTGTTTTTT. It specifies CASSLGDRDGEKLFF.

The chain joins TRBV5-5 to TRBJ2-5; D is unresolved. V dropped 1 base and J dropped 0 bases, with 4 bases sitting between them. The CDR3 consists of 13 residues. In germline, CDR1 is SGHKS, CDR2 YYEKEE (reference sequence). CDR3 amino acids: CASSLLYQETQYF. The DNA for the CDR3 is TGTGCCAGCAGCTTGCTATACCAAGAGACCCAGTACTTC.

V gene TRBV25-1 combines with J gene TRBJ2-3, with unresolved D. V was clipped by 4 bases and J by 4 bases, with 18 bases between them. Germline values: CDR1 MGHDK, CDR2 SYGVNS. The CDR3 loop spans 16 amino acids. The CDR3 is CASSVISPSQADTQYF. The CDR3, as DNA: TGTGCCAGCAGTGTAATTAGTCCTAGTCAGGCAGATACGCAGTATTTT.

The CDR3 sequence is CASSIGGGRESFGEQYF. As DNA, the CDR3 is TGTGCCAGTAGTATAGGCGGGGGGCGGGAGTCGTTCGGCGAGCAGTACTTC. J is TRBJ2-7 and V is TRBV19; 8 bases are shared with TRBD2. From germline, CDR1 is LNHDA and CDR2 SQIVND (reference sequence). V shed 1 base, J shed 6 bases, and the junction held 14 bases outside the gene matches. The CDR3 totals 17 residues.

Points on this clone: The sample contains more than one DNA sequence encoding this CDR3. The chain uses TRBV7-3 and TRBJ2-7; weak D call: TRBD2 (6 bases). CDR3 length: 13 residues. Germline V gives CDR1 SGHTA, CDR2 FQGTGA. With 3 bases removed from V and 3 bases from J, the gap between germline ends came to 9 bases. The CDR3 DNA is TGTGCCAGCAGCTTGGGACTCCACTACGAGCAGTACTTC. Its protein product is CASSLGLHYEQYF.

V gene TRBV7-2 combines with J gene TRBJ2-3; D is possibly TRBD2 (6 bases). The CDR3 is 15 residues long. CDR1 and CDR2 from the germline V gene are SGHTA and FQGNSA. V was pared by 5 bases and J by 4 bases, with 16 bases between. The CDR3, as DNA: TGTGCCAGCAGCCTGAGGAGCGGGCGCTCAGATACGCAGTATTTT. Translated: CASSLRSGRSDTQYF. Complete variable domain (other parts from reference TRBV7-2 and TRBJ2-3): GAGVSQSPSNKVTEKGKDVELRCDPISGHTALYWYRQSLGQGLEFLIYFQGNSAPDKSGLPSDRFSAERTGGSVSTLTIQRTQQEDSAVYLCASSLRSGRSDTQYFGPGTRLTVL.

A few counts support this clone. The chain couples TRBV28 to TRBJ1-1, with D tentatively TRBD1 (5 bases). The CDR3 runs to 15 residues. CDR1 and CDR2 from the germline V gene are MDHEN and SYDVKM. Trimming took 7 bases from V and 5 from J, leaving 20 bases between them. The DNA of the CDR3 is TGTGCCAGCACCCCTCTGGGAGGCCGGGGGACTGAAGCTTTCTTT. Translation: CASTPLGGRGTEAFF.

The V gene is TRBV9, the J gene TRBJ1-1; possibly TRBD1 for D (5 bases). Trimming took off 4 bases at V and 1 base at J, with 11 bases between the two ends. The CDR3 spans 14 residues. CDR1 is SGDLS, CDR2 YYNGEE, per germline. CDR3 in DNA: TGTGCCAGCAGCCCTCTGGGGGGGAACACTGAAGCTTTCTTT. Residues: CASSPLGGNTEAFF.

This clone was picked up a small number of times. The chain has TRBV7-6 and TRBJ1-5; D not resolved. The germline V gene has CDR1 SGHVS and CDR2 FNYEAQ. The CDR3 extends over 14 amino acids. The germline V and J ends were trimmed by 4 bases and 2 bases, with 9 bases remaining between them. CDR3 nucleotides: TGTGCCAGCAGCTCACTAGCGGGCAATCAGCCCCAGCATTTT. It specifies CASSSLAGNQPQHF.

The rearrangement uses TRBV28 and TRBJ2-5, with D perhaps matching TRBD1 (7 bases). CDR1 is MDHEN, CDR2 SYDVKM, per germline. V was trimmed by 7 bases and J by 4 bases, leaving 16 bases between them. The CDR3 covers 14 residues. The CDR3 loop is CASKQGGTLETQYF. CDR3 DNA sequence: TGTGCCAGCAAGCAGGGGGGCACACTAGAGACCCAGTACTTC.

J is TRBJ1-3 and V is TRBV28, with 7 bases lining up with TRBD1. The V and J ends lost 5 bases and 2 bases, in that order; junction bases with no gene match: 6. Per the germline V gene, CDR1 is MDHEN and CDR2 is SYDVKM. The length of the CDR3 is 15 residues. This CDR3 is CASSETGAAGNTIYF. CDR3 nucleotide sequence: TGTGCCAGCAGTGAAACAGGGGCGGCTGGAAACACCATATATTTT.

The chain has TRBV14 and TRBJ2-7; D possibly corresponds to TRBD1 (5 bases). Germline values: CDR1 SGHDN, CDR2 FVKESK. Trimming took off 2 bases at V and 2 bases at J, with 10 bases between the two ends. The CDR3 has 14 amino acids. The CDR3 here is CASSQIQGPYEQYF. CDR3 nucleotides: TGTGCCAGCAGCCAAATTCAGGGCCCCTACGAGCAGTACTTC. The full variable domain, completed using reference TRBV14 and TRBJ2-7, is EAGVTQFPSHSVIEKGQTVTLRCDPISGHDNLYWYRRVMGKEIKFLLHFVKESKQDESGMPNNRFLAERTGGTYSTLKVQPAELEDSGVYFCASSQIQGPYEQYFGPGTRLTVT.

The chain combines TRBV19 with TRBJ2-5; 10 bases fit TRBD2. The CDR3 is 17 amino acids. CDR1 LNHDA and CDR2 SQIVND come from the germline V gene (reference sequence). V was pared by 8 bases and J by 6 bases, with 18 bases of the junction left unmatched. CDR3 DNA: TGTGCCAGTTCAGCCGGGACTAGCGCCAAGGGGGGCAAGACCCAGTACTTC. Its translation is CASSAGTSAKGGKTQYF.

Remarks on this clone: At one end the junction does not follow the germline gene, possibly because of a read error. Other DNA sequences within the sample encode an identical CDR3. The V and J genes are TRBV7-6 and TRBJ2-7, with TRBD2 matching 12 bases. Germline lookup yields CDR1 SGHVS and CDR2 FNYEAQ. The CDR3 has 14 amino acids. The CDR3 DNA reads TGTGCCAGCAGCCTAGCGGGAGGGACTTACGAGCAGTACTTC. It yields the protein CASSLAGGTYEQYF.

V gene TRBV2 combines with J gene TRBJ2-1; D possibly corresponds to TRBD2 (6 bases). The CDR3 contains 12 residues. Germline V gene sequence: CDR1 SNHLY, CDR2 FYNNEI. V lost 6 bases and J 10 bases, leaving 13 bases between the germline ends. DNA of the CDR3: TGTGCCAGCAGGCGACTAGGTCAGGAGCAGTTCTTC. It yields the protein CASRRLGQEQFF.

The genes are TRBV6-5 and TRBJ1-6; the D gene is possibly TRBD1 (5 bases). CDR3 size: 13 residues. The V gene's germline CDR1 is MNHEY and CDR2 SVGAGI. V was pared by 6 bases and J by 10 bases, with 13 bases between. CDR3 sequence: CASRGRVGSPLHF. The CDR3 nucleotides read TGTGCCAGCAGGGGCAGGGTTGGATCACCCCTCCACTTT.

This chain links TRBV5-1 with TRBJ2-3; 7 bases map to TRBD2. The CDR3 sequence is 19 residues long. Germline V gene data show CDR1 as SGHRS and CDR2 as YFSETQ. J was trimmed by 6 bases and V by 4 bases; bases with no gene match: 23. The CDR3 protein is CASSPDLFYGTTQWDTQYF. The CDR3 nucleotides read TGCGCCAGCAGCCCCGACCTGTTCTACGGGACTACACAGTGGGATACGCAGTATTTT.

The genes are TRBV28 and TRBJ2-1, with 13 bases aligning to TRBD2. J lost 7 bases, V lost 5 bases, and 5 bases had no gene match. Germline CDR1 MDHEN, CDR2 SYDVKM. There are 15 residues in the CDR3. The CDR3 sequence is CASSLTSGRENEQFF. The CDR3 coding sequence is TGTGCCAGCAGTCTTACTAGCGGGAGGGAGAATGAGCAGTTCTTC.

V gene TRBV7-9 combines with J gene TRBJ2-7; no clear D gene. This CDR3 has 13 residues. V lost 5 bases, J lost 0 bases, and 8 bases lay in between. Per the germline V gene, CDR1 is SEHNR and CDR2 is FQNEAQ (reference sequence). The CDR3 reads CASSPIGSYEQYF. CDR3 in DNA: TGTGCCAGCAGCCCTATTGGCTCCTACGAGCAGTACTTC. Based on the CDR3 plus reference TRBV7-9 and TRBJ2-7, the full variable domain is DTGVSQNPRHKITKRGQNVTFRCDPISEHNRLYWYRQTLGQGPEFLTYFQNEAQLEKSRLLSDRFSAERPKGSFSTLEIQRTEQGDSAMYLCASSPIGSYEQYFGPGTRLTVT.

The chain combines TRBV7-8 with TRBJ1-1; 10 bases align to TRBD1. In germline, CDR1 is SGHVS, CDR2 FQNEAQ. V was pared by 1 base and J by 4 bases, with 3 bases of the junction left unmatched. The CDR3 has 15 residues. The CDR3 loop reads CASSLGQGAATEAFF. The CDR3 nucleotides read TGTGCCAGCAGCTTAGGACAGGGGGCAGCCACTGAAGCTTTCTTT.

The chain couples TRBV5-5 to TRBJ2-3; a weak D match, TRBD2 (6 bases). The V gene's germline CDR1 is SGHKS and CDR2 YYEKEE (reference sequence). The CDR3 totals 14 residues. Between the trimmed V and J ends, which lost 6 bases and 5 bases, there was a span of 16 bases. The CDR3 DNA reads TGTGCCAGCACCAATGGAGGGTCTGGAGATACGCAGTATTTT. Translation: CASTNGGSGDTQYF.

This sequence joins TRBV12-2 and TRBJ2-7; TRBD1 is taken as the D call from the table, unchecked against the DNA. TRBV12-2 is given as a pseudogene. The CDR3 is 16 amino acids. CDR3 sequence (DNA): TGTGCAAGTCGCTTATCGAGGACAGGGAGATCCTACGAGCAGTACTTC. This codes for CASRLSRTGRSYEQYF.

The J gene is TRBJ1-6, the V gene TRBV6-1; D remains unclear. CDR1 and CDR2 (germline): MNHNS, SASEGT. CDR3 length: 13 residues. The germline V and J ends were trimmed by 6 bases and 7 bases, with 10 bases remaining between them. For the CDR3, the DNA is TGTGCCAGCAGCGCTCGGATCAATTCACCCCTCCACTTT. Amino acid sequence: CASSARINSPLHF.

The gene calls are TRBV2 and TRBJ2-7; D might be TRBD1 (6 bases). The CDR3 loop spans 14 amino acids. Per the germline V gene, CDR1 is SNHLY and CDR2 is FYNNEI. V shed 7 bases and J shed 5 bases, with 18 bases lying between them. The CDR3 region has the DNA TGTGCCAGCAATGTCAGGCAGGGGTCCCACGAGCAGTACTTC. It encodes CASNVRQGSHEQYF. The variable domain in full, with the rest retrieved from reference TRBV2 and TRBJ2-7, is EPEVTQTPSHQVTQMGQEVILRCVPISNHLYFYWYRQILGQKVEFLVSFYNNEISEKSEIFDDQFSVERPDGSNFTLKIRSTKLEDSAMYFCASNVRQGSHEQYFGPGTRLTVT.

The rearrangement joins TRBV19 to TRBJ1-2, with D unresolved. Germline CDR1 and CDR2: LNHDA and SQIVND (reference sequence). Trimming pared 4 bases from V and 0 bases from J, leaving 12 bases between. CDR3 length equals 15 residues. CDR3 nucleotide sequence: TGTGCCAGTAGTAGCTCCAGAACTGCTAACTATGGCTACACCTTC. Translation: CASSSSRTANYGYTF.

The chain joins TRBV9 to TRBJ1-3; 8 bases agree with TRBD1. Germline CDR1 is SGDLS and CDR2 is YYNGEE. The CDR3 runs to 12 residues. V shed 5 bases and J 9 bases; nucleotides not matched to a gene: 4. The DNA for the CDR3 is TGTGCCAGCAGGGTTGGACAGGGCACCATATATTTT. Its translation is CASRVGQGTIYF.

The chain combines TRBV18 with TRBJ1-3, with D possibly TRBD1 on 5 matching bases. The V gene lost 2 bases and the J gene lost 3 bases, with 11 bases spanning the gap. Per the germline V gene, CDR1 is KGHSH and CDR2 is LQKENI. The CDR3 extends over 15 amino acids. Here the CDR3 DNA reads TGTGCCAGCTCACCAGAGCAGGGAGTTGGAAACACCATATATTTT. It translates to CASSPEQGVGNTIYF.

The genes are TRBV5-4 and TRBJ1-1; D is ambiguous. CDR1 is SGHNT, CDR2 YYREEE, per germline (reference sequence). The V gene lost 0 bases and the J gene lost 3 bases, with 12 bases spanning the gap. CDR3 size: 15 residues. The CDR3 sequence is CASSLAKGTYTEAFF. In nucleotides, the CDR3 is TGTGCCAGCAGCTTGGCCAAAGGCACCTACACTGAAGCTTTCTTT. The entire variable domain, with the rest obtained from reference TRBV5-4 and TRBJ1-1, is as follows: ETGVTQSPTHLIKTRGQQVTLRCSSQSGHNTVSWYQQALGQGPQFIFQYYREEENGRGNFPPRFSGLQFPNYSSELNVNALELDDSALYLCASSLAKGTYTEAFFGQGTRLTVV.

This sequence joins TRBV18 and TRBJ2-2, with no clear D. The CDR3 runs to 13 residues. V was pared by 6 bases and J by 3 bases, with 8 bases between. In germline, CDR1 is KGHSH, CDR2 LQKENI. The CDR3 DNA is TGTGCCAGCTCGCCAGATGACACCGGGGAGCTGTTTTTT. Its protein product is CASSPDDTGELFF.